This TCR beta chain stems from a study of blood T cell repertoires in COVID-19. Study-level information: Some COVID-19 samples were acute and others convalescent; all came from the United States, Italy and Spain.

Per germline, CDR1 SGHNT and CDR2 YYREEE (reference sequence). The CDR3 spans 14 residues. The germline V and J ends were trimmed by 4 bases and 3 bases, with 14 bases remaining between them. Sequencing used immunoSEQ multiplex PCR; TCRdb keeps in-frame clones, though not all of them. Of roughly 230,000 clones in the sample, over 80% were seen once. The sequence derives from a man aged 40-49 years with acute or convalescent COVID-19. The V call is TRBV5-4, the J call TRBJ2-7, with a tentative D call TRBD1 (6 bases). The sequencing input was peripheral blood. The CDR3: CASSPEQGRYEQYF. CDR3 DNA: TGTGCCAGCAGCCCCGAACAGGGCCGCTACGAGCAGTACTTC.